This TCR beta chain came from a study of T cell responses to AZD1222 COVID-19 vaccine. Notes on the study in general: Clonal diversity was possibly underestimated, and white British individuals and females predominated among donors. Nearly half of spike-specific TCRs reportedly target unmutated variant regions.

With regard to this clone: As yet, its antigen is unknown.

The assay was immunoSEQ multiplex PCR, and TCRdb's table has in-frame clones only and misses some. The sample lists 83,000 or so clones, approximately 89% seen once, with about 29% in the top ten. The sample was peripheral blood, taken 28 days after the second AZD1222 dose. This TCR was sampled from an adult who received the AZD1222 COVID-19 vaccine.

The chain's CDR3 is CASNVAGGKGEQFF. CDR3 DNA sequence: TGTGCCAGCAATGTAGCGGGAGGAAAAGGTGAGCAGTTCTTC. V usage is TRBV7-3 and J usage is TRBJ2-1; 10 bases align to TRBD2. V lost 7 bases to trimming and J lost 9 bases; unmatched junction nucleotides: 9. Germline V lookup: CDR1 SGHTA, CDR2 FQGTGA. This CDR3 contains 14 residues.